Each of the 17 T cell receptor beta chains below was sequenced from the same sample in a study of cytomegalovirus exposure and HLA in healthy donors. Profiling relied on immunoSEQ multiplex PCR, and the TCRdb table lists in-frame clones only, not all of them. The table includes some 150,000 clones, approximately 90% detected once. Source material: PBMCs. The receptors originated from a man aged 18-30 years in good health and CMV-seronegative.

V gene TRBV18 combines with J gene TRBJ1-3; D call uncertain. Trimming removed 11 bases at V and 5 bases at J, with 10 bases between. Germline V CDR1 and CDR2: KGHSH, LQKENI. This CDR3 is built from 11 residues. For the CDR3, the DNA is TGTGCCGGTCAACTTAGAAACACCATATATTTT. Translation gives CAGQLRNTIYF.

The chain combines TRBV4-3 with TRBJ1-2, with 7 bases aligning to TRBD1. The CDR3 is 16 amino acids. Germline trimming cut 0 bases from V and 2 bases from J; bases unmatched to any gene: 6. Germline V gene data show CDR1 as LGHNA and CDR2 as YSLEER. The CDR3 region has the DNA TGCGCCAGCAGCCAAGATCGGGGACAGACAAACTATGGCTACACCTTC. This translates into CASSQDRGQTNYGYTF.

The chain joins TRBV2 to TRBJ1-5; no clear D. Germline V gene sequence: CDR1 SNHLY, CDR2 FYNNEI. V was shortened by 2 bases and J by 7 bases, with 6 bases between the two germline ends. CDR3 length: 12 amino acids. CDR3 residues: CASSEMRQPQHF. CDR3 DNA: TGTGCCAGCAGTGAAATGCGGCAGCCCCAGCATTTT.

This chain uses TRBV28 with TRBJ2-1; no clear D gene. Germline loops: CDR1 MDHEN, CDR2 SYDVKM. The V and J ends lost 2 bases and 7 bases respectively, with 6 bases between them. This CDR3 has 12 residues. The CDR3 DNA sequence: TGTGCCAGCAGTTTAGTTCAGAATGAGCAGTTCTTC. It codes for CASSLVQNEQFF.

The rearrangement links TRBV27 to TRBJ1-3, with a weak D call TRBD1 (5 bases). Per germline, CDR1 MNHEY and CDR2 SMNVEV (reference sequence). V lost 0 bases and J lost 3, with 9 bases in between. The CDR3 loop spans 15 amino acids. The CDR3 region is CASSLSTAIGNTIYF. The CDR3 nucleotides are TGTGCCAGCAGTTTATCGACAGCCATTGGAAACACCATATATTTT.

The chain combines TRBV5-1 with TRBJ1-1; 9 positions agree with TRBD1. The V gene end was trimmed by 4 bases and the J gene end by 3 bases; junction bases not matched to a gene: 13. The length of the CDR3 is 17 residues. Germline V gene lookup returns CDR1 SGHRS and CDR2 YFSETQ. CDR3 sequence: CASSRNSPGQGYTEAFF. Written as DNA, the CDR3 is TGCGCCAGCAGCCGAAACTCTCCGGGACAGGGATACACTGAAGCTTTCTTT.

This clone was picked up one time. The gene calls are TRBV19 and TRBJ2-7, with 10 bases fitting TRBD1. J was trimmed by 2 bases and V by 6 bases; bases with no gene match: 7. The CDR3 is 15 residues long. CDR1 and CDR2 (germline): LNHDA, SQIVND (reference sequence). CDR3 sequence reads: CASSIPGQGAYEQYF. The CDR3 coding sequence is TGTGCCAGTAGCATCCCAGGACAGGGGGCCTACGAGCAGTACTTC.

The chain couples TRBV15 to TRBJ2-1; TRBD2 aligns across 10 bases. The ends lost 6 bases at V and 0 bases at J; junction bases unmatched: 11. Germline V lookup: CDR1 LNHNV, CDR2 YYDKDF (reference sequence). The length of the CDR3 is 18 residues. The chain's CDR3 is CATSGLAGETSSYNEQFF. The DNA of the CDR3 is TGTGCCACCAGTGGGCTAGCGGGAGAGACTAGCTCCTACAATGAGCAGTTCTTC.

Here the CDR3 reads CASKLTGSSYEQYV. For the CDR3, the DNA is TGTGCCAGCAAGCTGACGGGGAGCTCCTACGAGCAGTACGTC. The V gene is TRBV27, the J gene TRBJ2-7, with D perhaps TRBD2 (5 bases). The germline V and J ends were trimmed by 7 bases and 0 bases, with 13 bases remaining between them. In germline, CDR1 is MNHEY, CDR2 SMNVEV (reference sequence). CDR3 size: 14 residues.

The V and J genes are TRBV6-5 and TRBJ2-1; a weak D match, TRBD1 (5 bases). V shed 1 base and J shed 7 bases, with 11 bases lying between them. The CDR3 is 14 residues long. Germline V gene lookup returns CDR1 MNHEY and CDR2 SVGAGI. The CDR3 is CASSYYQGGNEQFF. CDR3 bases: TGTGCCAGCAGTTACTATCAGGGTGGGAATGAGCAGTTCTTC.

In regard to this clone: At one of its ends the junction is not consistent with the germline gene, which may arise from a read error. J is TRBJ2-1 and V is TRBV11-2, with D maybe TRBD2 (6 bases). This CDR3 region has 11 residues. Germline V gene sequence: CDR1 SGHAT, CDR2 FQNNGV. The CDR3 reads CASSWRRDFLF. CDR3 nucleotides: TGTGCCAGCAGCTGGCGCCGGGACTTCCTCTTC.

This chain's CDR3 is CASSDGDFTNQPQHF. The CDR3, as DNA: TGTGCCAGCAGTGACGGGGACTTTACAAATCAGCCCCAGCATTTT. The genes are TRBV6-1 and TRBJ1-5; D is possibly TRBD1 (5 bases). The CDR3 runs 15 residues. V gave up 3 bases and J gave up 4 bases, with 13 bases separating them. Looked up from germline, CDR1 is MNHNS and CDR2 is SASEGT.

The chain is built from TRBV7-2 and TRBJ2-3, with 9 bases aligning to TRBD1. Germline CDR1 SGHTA, CDR2 FQGNSA. This CDR3 spans 15 amino acids. V lost 3 bases, J lost 4 bases, and 5 bases stayed unmatched. CDR3 residues: CASSLRDRVADTQYF. CDR3 sequence (DNA): TGTGCCAGCAGCTTGCGGGACAGGGTGGCAGATACGCAGTATTTT.

The rearrangement joins TRBV27 to TRBJ2-6; D unresolved. The CDR3 totals 16 residues. V lost 4 bases and J 0 bases, leaving 10 bases between the germline ends. The germline V gene encodes CDR1 MNHEY and CDR2 SMNVEV (reference sequence). For the CDR3, the DNA is TGTGCCAGCAGTTCTAACGACATCTCTGGGGCCAACGTCCTGACTTTC. This sequence encodes CASSSNDISGANVLTF.

Written as DNA, the CDR3 is TGTGCCAGCAGGGCCTCAGGACAGGGCTCGAACGAGCAGTACTTC. Translated: CASRASGQGSNEQYF. This chain links TRBV28 with TRBJ2-7, with 8 bases fitting TRBD1. CDR1 is MDHEN and CDR2 is SYDVKM in the germline V gene. The CDR3 totals 15 residues. Unmatched junction bases numbered 12, after V lost 6 bases and J lost 5 bases. The full variable domain, in which reference TRBV28 and TRBJ2-7 provide the parts outside the CDR3, is DVKVTQSSRYLVKRTGEKVFLECVQDMDHENMFWYRQDPGLGLRLIYFSYDVKMKEKGDIPEGYSVSREKKERFSLILESASTNQTSMYLCASRASGQGSNEQYFGPGTRLTVT.

This clone was observed a single time. This chain links TRBV5-6 with TRBJ2-6; no reliable D call. Germline CDR1 reads SGHDT; CDR2 reads YYEEEE. The V end lost 0 bases, the J end lost 0 bases, and 4 bases lay between the germline ends. The CDR3 loop spans 15 amino acids. The DNA of the CDR3 is TGTGCCAGCAGCTTGGACAGCTCTGGGGCCAACGTCCTGACTTTC. It is translated as CASSLDSSGANVLTF.

This sequence joins TRBV4-2 and TRBJ2-5; 7 bases are shared with TRBD1. With V trimmed by 2 bases and J by 5 bases, 8 bases remained unmatched. The CDR3 runs to 15 residues. The germline gives CDR1 LGHNA, CDR2 YNFKEQ. The CDR3 is CASSQQTGAGETQYF. The CDR3 DNA follows: TGTGCCAGCAGCCAACAAACAGGGGCAGGGGAGACCCAGTACTTC.